Included here is one TCR beta chain sequence, with context. The target antigen is unknown. These data belong to a study of cytomegalovirus exposure and HLA in healthy donors. Whole-study context: Both the roughly 120 validation repertoires and the approximately 670 first-cohort repertoires used the same platform, as reported by a later analysis.

Study findings and constraints: Most TCRs appeared rarely, but some public TCRs recurred in many donors. Reports showed the classifier diagnosing cytomegalovirus status with high specificity and sensitivity.

This table comes from immunoSEQ multiplex PCR, and its TCRdb copy is limited to in-frame clones, with some not included. The sample has approximately 170,000 clones, 75% to 90% seen once. V shed 2 bases, J shed 1 base, and the junction held 4 bases outside the gene matches. This CDR3 has 15 amino acids. Per germline, CDR1 GTSNPN and CDR2 SVGIG (reference sequence). V usage is TRBV30 and J usage is TRBJ2-3; TRBD2 matches 9 bases. The clonotype comes from a man between 18 and 35 years old in good health and CMV-seropositive. What was sequenced was PBMCs. The CDR3 DNA sequence: TGTGCCTGGAGTACCGGACTAGCGCGCACAGATACGCAGTATTTT. Its translation: CAWSTGLARTDTQYF.